This T cell receptor (beta chain) is drawn from a study of PD-1 blockade in classical Hodgkin lymphoma. About the study: On a schedule of every 2 weeks, patients received nivolumab 3 mg/kg intravenously. Findings and caveats of the study: As was reported, newly diagnosed patients showed lower baseline TCR diversity than healthy donors did.

The time point: cycle 4 day 1 (C4D1), after 6 weeks of nivolumab. The patients all showed relapse after autologous stem cell transplantation, while their brentuximab vedotin exposure varied. The authors purified CD4+ T cells from thawed PBMCs by magnetic negative selection. Best overall response was complete response, partial response or progressive disease in these relapsed/refractory classical Hodgkin lymphoma patients. A note on this clone: Antigen unknown.

The assay was immunoSEQ multiplex PCR, and TCRdb's table has in-frame clones only and misses some. The sample consists of 30,000 to 40,000 clones, more than 85% of them appearing once. The CDR3 has 14 residues. Germline V CDR1 and CDR2: GTSNPN, SVGIG (reference sequence). The J segment lost 5 bases and the V segment lost 6 bases, leaving 11 bases of the junction unmatched. This receptor was identified in a human donor with classical Hodgkin lymphoma. The chain couples TRBV30 to TRBJ1-2, with 8 bases that match TRBD1. The sequenced sample was CD4+ T cells from blood, obtained before the fourth cycle of nivolumab. CDR3 loop: CACHPGDRLYGYTF. The CDR3 DNA reads TGTGCCTGCCACCCCGGGGACAGGTTATATGGCTACACCTTC. Full variable domain (remainder filled in from reference TRBV30 and TRBJ1-2): SQTIHQWPATLVQPVGSPLSLECTVEGTSNPNLYWYRQAAGRGLQLLFYSVGIGQISSEVPQNLSASRPQDRQFILSSKKLLLSDSGFYLCACHPGDRLYGYTFGSGTRLTVV.